Each of the 9 T cell receptor beta chains below was sequenced from the same sample in a study of cytomegalovirus exposure and HLA in healthy donors. Amplification used 60 Vbeta primers and 13 Jbeta primers. Clones were read by immunoSEQ multiplex PCR, and TCRdb kept only the in-frame ones, dropping some. The table records about 160,000 clones, around four fifths of them present only once. Specimen: PBMCs. These receptors were collected from a woman aged 18-29 years in good health and CMV-seronegative.

The gene calls are TRBV27 and TRBJ1-5; D remains ambiguous. Germline lookup yields CDR1 MNHEY and CDR2 SMNVEV (reference sequence). Trimming removed 5 bases at V and 0 bases at J, with 5 bases between. This CDR3 spans 13 amino acids. CDR3 nucleotide sequence: TGTGCCAGCAGTACTGGTAGCAATCAGCCCCAGCATTTT. Its translation: CASSTGSNQPQHF.

This chain uses TRBV6-1 with TRBJ1-5; the D gene is possibly TRBD1 (6 bases). This CDR3 has 14 amino acids. From germline, CDR1 is MNHNS and CDR2 SASEGT. The V end lost 3 bases, the J end lost 7 bases, and 13 bases lay between the germline ends. The CDR3 reads CASSDNWGGQPQHF. CDR3 sequence (DNA): TGTGCCAGCAGTGATAATTGGGGGGGCCAGCCCCAGCATTTT.

This sequence joins TRBV6-1 and TRBJ1-2; D possibly corresponds to TRBD1 (5 bases). The CDR3 covers 19 residues. Germline CDR1 is MNHNS and CDR2 is SASEGT. The V gene lost 0 bases and the J gene lost 4 bases, with 24 bases spanning the gap. The CDR3 DNA reads as TGTGCCAGCAGTGAAGCCAAATTAAGACGTTCCGGGGGGTTCTATGGCTACACCTTC. This translates into CASSEAKLRRSGGFYGYTF.

The sample holds a few counts of this clone. This sequence joins TRBV30 and TRBJ2-1; 7 bases are shared with TRBD2. The CDR3 length is 16 residues. Germline V gene lookup returns CDR1 GTSNPN and CDR2 SVGIG (reference sequence). The V and J ends lost 0 bases and 4 bases, in that order; junction bases with no gene match: 9. The DNA of the CDR3 is TGTGCCTGGAGTGTGGGGCTAGCGGCTTCTTACAATGAGCAGTTCTTC. Translating it yields CAWSVGLAASYNEQFF.

V is TRBV19 and J is TRBJ2-3, with D maybe TRBD2 (6 bases). V was trimmed by 11 bases and J by 6 bases, leaving 12 bases between them. The CDR3 is made up of 11 amino acids. Per the germline V gene, CDR1 is LNHDA and CDR2 is SQIVND (reference sequence). The CDR3 sequence: CALGGPDTQYF. The CDR3 bases are TGTGCCTTAGGAGGGCCCGATACGCAGTATTTT.

This clone has only one observation. The rearrangement links TRBV28 to TRBJ2-5; 9 bases map to TRBD1. The germline CDR1 and CDR2 sequences are MDHEN and SYDVKM. V gave up 6 bases and J gave up 5 bases; unmatched junction bases: 7. CDR3 length equals 14 residues. This CDR3 reads CASSSSGQGETQYF. CDR3 DNA: TGTGCCAGCAGCTCTAGCGGACAGGGGGAGACCCAGTACTTC. Filled out from reference TRBV28 and TRBJ2-5, the complete variable domain reads DVKVTQSSRYLVKRTGEKVFLECVQDMDHENMFWYRQDPGLGLRLIYFSYDVKMKEKGDIPEGYSVSREKKERFSLILESASTNQTSMYLCASSSSGQGETQYFGPGTRLLVL.

The V and J genes are TRBV5-1 and TRBJ2-6, with D unresolved. The germline V gene has CDR1 SGHRS and CDR2 YFSETQ. Trimming stripped 1 base from V and 2 bases from J, with 7 bases between. This CDR3 comprises 15 residues. The CDR3 DNA sequence: TGCGCCAGCAGCTTGAACATGGCTGGGGCCAACGTCCTGACTTTC. The encoded protein is CASSLNMAGANVLTF.

This sequence joins TRBV28 and TRBJ2-2; D might be TRBD1 (6 bases). Germline V gene data show CDR1 as MDHEN and CDR2 as SYDVKM. V was cut by 5 bases and J by 6 bases, with 10 bases left in between. CDR3 size: 13 residues. The CDR3 here is CASSNRVPGELFF. In DNA, the CDR3 is TGTGCCAGCAGTAACAGGGTACCCGGGGAGCTGTTTTTT.

The rearrangement joins TRBV15 to TRBJ1-1, with 7 bases fitting TRBD1. With V trimmed by 4 bases and J by 3 bases, 8 bases remained unmatched. Germline CDR1 LNHNV, CDR2 YYDKDF (reference sequence). There are 15 residues in the CDR3. The CDR3 region is CATSTIDREDTEAFF. The CDR3, as DNA: TGTGCCACCAGCACCATCGACAGGGAGGACACTGAAGCTTTCTTT.